A selection of T cell receptor beta chains follows, all from one sample in a study of blood T cell repertoires in COVID-19. The protocol was immunoSEQ multiplex PCR, while the TCRdb copy is restricted to in-frame clones and leaves out a portion. The table includes about 260,000 clones, about nine tenths detected once. What was sequenced was peripheral blood. All receptors come from a person aged 18 to 29 with COVID-19, enrolled during active disease. Each CDR3 is given with its conserved first and last residue. A D gene is named only where the DNA matches it firmly. Where a row states a size, it is once, few, many or the class of an expanded clone; other rows omit it.

D gene	V gene	clone size	J gene	CDR3 DNA	CDR3 protein
.	TRBV7-8	.	TRBJ2-3	TGTGCCAGCAGCTTAGCGGGTACCGGGAGAACAGATACGCAGTATTTT	CASSLAGTGRTDTQYF
TRBD1	TRBV25-1	.	TRBJ2-7	TGTGCCAGCAGTAGTACCGACAGGGCCCCTATCTACGAGCAGTACTTC	CASSSTDRAPIYEQYF
.	TRBV3-1/TRBV3-2	.	TRBJ2-1	TGTGCCAGCAGCGACGGGCTAGCTCGCAATGAGCAGTTCTTC	CASSDGLARNEQFF
TRBD1	TRBV3-1/TRBV3-2	.	TRBJ1-5	TGTGCCAGCAGTCCCAGGGGGACGAGCAATCAGCCCCAGCATTTT	CASSPRGTSNQPQHF
.	TRBV5-1	.	TRBJ1-6	TGCGCCAGTTCTCTCGGGGTTGATTCACCCCTCCACTTT	CASSLGVDSPLHF
.	TRBV11-2	.	TRBJ2-2	TGTGCCAGCAGTCTTACCGGGGAGCTGTTTTTT	CASSLTGELFF
TRBD1	TRBV27	.	TRBJ1-5	TGTGCCAGCAGTTTAAAAGGGGGCAGACAGCCCCAGCATTTT	CASSLKGGRQPQHF
TRBD2	TRBV10-2	.	TRBJ2-3	TGCGCCACCCAATCGGGACTAGCGGGAGCAGATACGCAGTATTTT	CATQSGLAGADTQYF
TRBD1	TRBV5-5	.	TRBJ1-2	TGTGCCAGCAGCTTAGGGACAGGGAGCTATGGCTACACCTTC	CASSLGTGSYGYTF
.	TRBV5-1	.	TRBJ1-1	TGCGCCAGCAGCGAAACTACCGGACAGAACACTGAAGCTTTCTTT	CASSETTGQNTEAFF
.	TRBV24-1	.	TRBJ1-1	TGTGCCACCAGTGATTCGGCAGGGAATGAAGCTTTCTTT	CATSDSAGNEAFF
.	TRBV19	once	TRBJ1-4	TGTGCCAGTAGTATAGTAGGCCAGGGAAAGGAAAAACTGTTTTTT	CASSIVGQGKEKLFF
TRBD1	TRBV30	.	TRBJ1-1	TGTGCCTGGACAGGGGGAACGACTGAAGCTTTCTTT	CAWTGGTTEAFF
TRBD2	TRBV6-1	.	TRBJ2-3	TGTGCCAGCAGTGAACATATTGGAGCGGGAGCGGGCACAGATACGCAGTATTTT	CASSEHIGAGAGTDTQYF